This is a list of T cell receptor beta chains from one sample in a study of T-cell reconstitution after alpha-beta-depleted transplantation in children. TCRdb re-derived calls from the PCR reads in MiXCR, one entry per CDR3 protein. This table has 600,000 to 700,000 distinct CDR3 sequences, about 12% appearing once. The sequencing used PBMCs, collected before TCRalphabeta/CD19-depleted stem cell transplant. These receptors were taken from a girl aged 2 to 9 with congenital amegakaryocytic thrombocytopenia, due to receive a stem cell transplant. Each CDR3 is given with its conserved first and last residue. D genes are given only for firm matches. Size tells how often a clone was seen (once, few, many) or the class of an expanded clone, and some rows leave it out.

D	length	size	V	J	CDR3	DNA
NA	14	NA	TRBV5-1	TRBJ2-3	CASSLVGNEDTQYF	TGCGCCAGCAGCTTGGTAGGGAATGAAGATACGCAGTATTTT
NA	15	NA	TRBV20-1	TRBJ2-1	CSAREGAGREDEQFF	TGCAGTGCTAGAGAGGGGGCGGGCCGGGAGGATGAGCAGTTCTTC
NA	19	NA	TRBV7-6	TRBJ2-3	CASSLFFTRDGTRGDTQYF	TGTGCCAGCAGCTTATTTTTCACTCGGGACGGAACCCGGGGAGATACGCAGTATTTT
NA	16	many	TRBV5-1	TRBJ2-2	CASSFDRGGGTGELFF	TGCGCCAGCAGCTTCGACAGGGGAGGGGGCACCGGGGAGCTGTTTTTT
NA	13	many	TRBV5-1	TRBJ2-7	CASRPGRGYEQYF	TGCGCCAGCAGACCCGGACGGGGCTACGAGCAGTACTTC
NA	16	many	TRBV20-1	TRBJ1-2	CSAREQGKLGVYGYTF	TGCAGTGCTAGAGAGCAGGGGAAGTTGGGTGTGTATGGCTACACCTTC
NA	14	many	TRBV20-1	TRBJ1-5	CSASSGHPHQPQHF	TGCAGTGCTAGTTCGGGACACCCGCATCAGCCCCAGCATTTT
NA	13	few	TRBV18	TRBJ2-5	CASSPARRETQYF	TGTGCCAGCTCACCAGCCAGGAGGGAGACCCAGTACTTC
NA	13	many	TRBV15	TRBJ2-3	CATSRGTADTQYF	TGTGCCACCAGCAGAGGTACCGCAGATACGCAGTATTTT
NA	16	NA	TRBV11-2	TRBJ2-3	CASSSLRGREIDTQYF	TGTGCCAGCAGTTCCCTCCGGGGCAGGGAGATAGATACGCAGTATTTT
TRBD1	15	NA	TRBV5-1	TRBJ1-2	CASSPPTGTGGGYTF	TGCGCCAGCAGCCCGCCGACAGGGACTGGAGGTGGCTACACCTTC
NA	14	many	TRBV5-1	TRBJ1-6	CASSLGTVNSPLHF	TGTGCCAGCAGCTTGGGGACGGTTAATTCACCCCTCCACTTT
NA	17	NA	TRBV7-8	TRBJ2-1	CASNVNPGQLSYNEQFF	TGTGCCAGCAACGTAAATCCGGGACAACTCTCCTACAATGAGCAGTTCTTC
TRBD2	15	few	TRBV6-2/TRBV6-3	TRBJ2-7	CASRILSGSTYEQYF	TGTGCCAGCAGAATCCTTAGCGGGTCAACCTACGAGCAGTACTTC
TRBD2	16	many	TRBV6-7	TRBJ2-4	CASGRITGATGGIQYF	TGTGCCAGCGGGAGGATTACGGGAGCTACGGGGGGCATTCAGTACTTC
NA	16	once	TRBV5-1	TRBJ2-2	CASRKPGLASTGELFF	TGCGCCAGCAGGAAACCGGGGCTAGCATCGACCGGGGAGCTGTTTTTT
TRBD2	17	many	TRBV28	TRBJ2-3	CARSTRTSGSGTDTQYF	TGTGCCAGAAGTACAAGGACTAGCGGGAGTGGCACAGATACGCAGTATTTT
NA	14	many	TRBV10-3	TRBJ2-3	CAITSQLGVDTQYF	TGTGCCATCACCTCCCAACTCGGGGTAGATACGCAGTATTTT
TRBD2	14	NA	TRBV7-3	TRBJ2-3	CASSPSGIRSTQYF	TGTGCCAGCAGCCCTAGCGGGATTCGGAGTACGCAGTATTTT
TRBD1	15	NA	TRBV20-1	TRBJ2-1	CSAVSLGGVYNEQFF	TGCAGTGCTGTCTCACTAGGGGGCGTCTACAATGAGCAGTTCTTC
NA	15	few	TRBV27	TRBJ2-1	CASRKTGTAYNEQFF	TGTGCCAGCAGGAAAACCGGGACCGCCTACAATGAGCAGTTCTTC
TRBD1	16	many	TRBV5-1	TRBJ2-7	CASSITPGTGGFEQYF	TGCGCCAGCAGCATAACCCCCGGGACAGGGGGCTTCGAGCAGTACTTC
NA	16	few	TRBV7-9	TRBJ2-1	CASSREFSRLYNEQFF	TGTGCCAGCAGCCGAGAATTTAGCCGTCTTTACAATGAGCAGTTCTTC